The 25 T cell receptor beta chains below come from one sample, sequenced in a study of OX40 agonist ivuxolimab in advanced cancers. Assay: immunoSEQ multiplex PCR; the TCRdb copy retains only in-frame clones and omits some. Here the sample spans about 100,000 clones, roughly 90% being singletons. The input for sequencing was CD4+ or CD8+ T cells sorted from blood, taken in a trial of the OX40 agonist ivuxolimab. These receptors were collected from an adult with an advanced solid tumor such as melanoma, head and neck, liver or kidney cancer.

The V call is TRBV6-5, the J call TRBJ2-1; TRBD2 matches 13 bases. This CDR3 comprises 14 residues. The junction had 3 bases not matched to a gene; V was cut back by 4 bases and J by 9 bases. Germline V lookup: CDR1 MNHEY, CDR2 SVGAGI. The CDR3: CASSSTSGGSEQFF. CDR3 nucleotide sequence: TGTGCCAGCAGTTCGACTAGCGGGGGGAGTGAGCAGTTCTTC.

This clone was seen once. The J gene is TRBJ2-3, the V gene TRBV5-1; 9 bases are a match to TRBD2. The CDR3 consists of 15 residues. V lost 2 bases to trimming and J lost 4 bases; unmatched junction nucleotides: 5. In germline, CDR1 is SGHRS, CDR2 YFSETQ. The CDR3 DNA is TGCGCCAGCAGCTTCCTAGCGGGAAGCGCAGATACGCAGTATTTT. Translation gives CASSFLAGSADTQYF.

The genes are TRBV6-5 and TRBJ1-4; D unclear. Germline CDR1 is MNHEY and CDR2 is SVGAGI. The CDR3 has 14 amino acids. Trimming shortened V by 1 base and J by 5 bases, and 8 bases separated the two germline ends. The CDR3 DNA sequence: TGTGCCAGCAGTTACTTGGGAGTCAATGAAAAACTGTTTTTT. Protein sequence: CASSYLGVNEKLFF.

This clone was picked up a small number of times. The gene calls are TRBV29-1 and TRBJ2-4, with D maybe TRBD1 (6 bases). The CDR3 sequence is 12 residues long. Germline CDR1 reads SQVTM; CDR2 reads ANQGSEA. Trimming took off 7 bases at V and 6 bases at J, with 13 bases between the two ends. DNA for the CDR3: TGCAGCGCTGGGACATACACAAACATTCAGTACTTC. Translating gives CSAGTYTNIQYF.

V is TRBV15 and J is TRBJ1-1; D ambiguous. The CDR3 covers 12 residues. Germline CDR1 LNHNV, CDR2 YYDKDF (reference sequence). V was clipped by 0 bases and J by 7 bases, with 6 bases between them. The CDR3 DNA sequence: TGTGCCACCAGCAGAGATGGGTTTGAAGCTTTCTTT. Translating gives CATSRDGFEAFF.

This chain joins TRBV2 and TRBJ1-2; D is uncertain. The V and J ends lost 4 bases and 5 bases respectively, with 5 bases between them. Germline-derived CDR1 and CDR2 are SNHLY and FYNNEI. The CDR3 spans 11 residues. CDR3 DNA: TGTGCCAGCAGTGGGCGATATGGCTACACCTTC. Translated: CASSGRYGYTF.

This chain links TRBV2 with TRBJ1-4; D unresolved. The CDR3 length is 16 residues. The V and J ends lost 1 base and 5 bases respectively, with 14 bases between them. Germline lookup yields CDR1 SNHLY and CDR2 FYNNEI. The CDR3 loop is CASSEVDRTVNEKLFF. The CDR3 region has the DNA TGTGCCAGCAGTGAAGTGGATAGGACTGTGAATGAAAAACTGTTTTTT.

V and J are TRBV23-1 and TRBJ2-2; D is ambiguous. TRBV23-1 is treated as an ORF (open reading frame) with a function not yet certain. The ends were cut back, 1 base at V and 1 base at J, with 7 bases in the middle. CDR3 length: 15 residues. CDR3 in amino acids: CASSQLNRNTGELFF. The DNA for the CDR3 is TGCGCCAGCAGTCAATTGAACAGGAACACCGGGGAGCTGTTTTTT.

This clone appeared once. The genes are TRBV10-2 and TRBJ2-3; 7 positions agree with TRBD2. Per germline, CDR1 WSHSY and CDR2 SAAADI. CDR3 size: 13 residues. With 9 bases clipped from V and 2 bases from J, the junction kept 5 bases outside the gene matches. CDR3 coding DNA: TGCGCCAGGTCGCGGGGGATCACAGATACGCAGTATTTT. This sequence encodes CARSRGITDTQYF.

CDR3 DNA: TGTGCCAGCAGCGTAGACGGGGTTAACAATGAGCAGTTCTTC. Its translation: CASSVDGVNNEQFF. The gene calls are TRBV9 and TRBJ2-1, with D perhaps TRBD2 (5 bases). Germline values: CDR1 SGDLS, CDR2 YYNGEE. The V end was cut by 0 bases, the J end by 5 bases, with 9 bases between. The length of the CDR3 is 14 residues.

The chain joins TRBV6-5 to TRBJ1-2, with D maybe TRBD1 (6 bases). The germline gives CDR1 MNHEY, CDR2 SVGAGI. Trimming took 6 bases from V and 6 from J, leaving 17 bases between them. This CDR3 spans 14 amino acids. CDR3 sequence: CASRDRGALNGYTF. CDR3 DNA: TGTGCCAGCAGAGATCGGGGGGCGCTTAATGGCTACACCTTC.

The chain has TRBV2 and TRBJ2-2; 10 nucleotides align to TRBD2. V lost 7 bases and J lost 7; bases outside the gene matches: 6. The CDR3 runs 14 residues. CDR1 is SNHLY and CDR2 is FYNNEI in the germline V gene. CDR3 DNA: TGTGCCAGCAAAGCGGGAGGGCCTTTCGGGGAGCTGTTTTTT. Translation gives CASKAGGPFGELFF.

This clone has a single count. The chain employs TRBV5-1 and TRBJ2-7, with a possible D match to TRBD1 (6 bases). This CDR3 is 12 amino acids long. The germline V gene has CDR1 SGHRS and CDR2 YFSETQ. Trimming removed 4 bases at V and 6 bases at J, with 11 bases between. The CDR3 region is CASSLDRAEQYF. The CDR3 nucleotides are TGCGCCAGCAGCCTGGACAGAGCCGAGCAGTACTTC.

This sequence joins TRBV29-1 and TRBJ2-5; 8 nucleotides agree with TRBD2. Germline V gives CDR1 SQVTM, CDR2 ANQGSEA. This CDR3 spans 15 amino acids. V lost 6 bases and J lost 1; bases outside the gene matches: 10. The CDR3 reads CSVGVAGNIQETQYF. CDR3 DNA: TGCAGCGTGGGGGTAGCGGGAAATATCCAAGAGACCCAGTACTTC.

The chain carries TRBV2 and TRBJ2-7; TRBD2 matches at 7 bases. This CDR3 spans 12 amino acids. Germline V CDR1 and CDR2: SNHLY, FYNNEI. V dropped 9 bases and J dropped 1; count of bases not matched to a gene: 3. The CDR3 protein is CASGGLSYEQYF. CDR3 nucleotide sequence: TGTGCCAGTGGGGGACTATCCTACGAGCAGTACTTC.

This chain connects TRBV4-2 to TRBJ2-7; a possible D gene is TRBD2 (6 bases). Germline values: CDR1 LGHNA, CDR2 YNFKEQ. The V gene lost 0 bases and the J gene lost 4 bases, with 10 bases spanning the gap. The CDR3 runs to 14 residues. CDR3 nucleotides: TGTGCCAGCAGCCAAGAGGCGGGGAGGTACGAGCAGTACTTC. Encoded protein: CASSQEAGRYEQYF.

This clone turned up a few times. This chain joins TRBV28 and TRBJ1-1; 7 bases match TRBD1. Germline CDR1 is MDHEN and CDR2 is SYDVKM. J lost 6 bases, V lost 2 bases, and 6 bases had no gene match. This CDR3 contains 14 residues. The CDR3 loop reads CASSLGDRAAEAFF. The CDR3 DNA reads as TGTGCCAGCAGTTTAGGCGACAGGGCCGCTGAAGCTTTCTTT.

The rearrangement joins TRBV18 to TRBJ2-1; D gene uncertain. The CDR3 is 12 residues long. Trimming shortened V by 3 bases and J by 6 bases, and 6 bases separated the two germline ends. The germline CDR1 and CDR2 sequences are KGHSH and LQKENI. CDR3 amino acids: CASSPLGNEQFF. As DNA, the CDR3 is TGTGCCAGCTCACCTCTAGGCAATGAGCAGTTCTTC. The full variable domain, its missing parts supplied by reference TRBV18 and TRBJ2-1, is NAGVMQNPRHLVRRRGQEARLRCSPMKGHSHVYWYRQLPEEGLKFMVYLQKENIIDESGMPKERFSAEFPKEGPSILRIQQVVRGDSAAYFCASSPLGNEQFFGPGTRLTVL.

This clone was seen once. The chain carries TRBV7-9 and TRBJ1-6, with 7 bases identical to TRBD1. The V gene end was trimmed by 5 bases and the J gene end by 10 bases; junction bases not matched to a gene: 11. Germline V lookup: CDR1 SEHNR, CDR2 FQNEAQ (reference sequence). There are 15 residues in the CDR3. CDR3 sequence (DNA): TGTGCCAGCAGCGAGGGACAGTGGTATGGCTCACCCCTCCACTTT. As protein: CASSEGQWYGSPLHF.

The chain recombines TRBV19 with TRBJ2-5; 10 nucleotides line up with TRBD1. Germline-derived CDR1 and CDR2 are LNHDA and SQIVND (reference sequence). The CDR3 covers 16 residues. J lost 5 bases, V lost 2 bases, and 8 bases had no gene match. The CDR3 DNA reads TGTGCCAGTAGTATAAGCCGGGACAGGGGATGGGAGACCCAGTACTTC. The encoded protein is CASSISRDRGWETQYF.

The chain recombines TRBV25-1 with TRBJ2-5, with 7 bases identical to TRBD2. Germline V lookup: CDR1 MGHDK, CDR2 SYGVNS. The CDR3 loop spans 16 amino acids. V dropped 4 bases and J dropped 5; count of bases not matched to a gene: 13. CDR3 sequence reads: CASSGPPTSLVETQYF. The CDR3 region has the DNA TGTGCCAGCAGTGGCCCACCGACTAGCCTTGTGGAGACCCAGTACTTC.

The J gene is TRBJ1-5, the V gene TRBV6-6; weak D call: TRBD1 (6 bases). Trimming removed 6 bases at V and 3 bases at J, with 12 bases between. CDR3 length: 14 amino acids. Per germline, CDR1 MNHNY and CDR2 SVGAGI (reference sequence). The CDR3 protein is CASRESGANQPQHF. CDR3 sequence (DNA): TGTGCCAGCAGGGAATCGGGGGCCAATCAGCCCCAGCATTTT.

The chain has TRBV21-1 and TRBJ2-7; the DNA was not used to check the table's D call, TRBD1. TRBV21-1 is marked as a pseudogene. This CDR3 region has 13 residues. CDR3 residues: CASVKGSGNEQYF. The CDR3 DNA reads TGTGCCAGCGTAAAGGGGTCAGGGAACGAGCAGTACTTC.

This chain connects TRBV7-9 to TRBJ2-7; 9 bases line up with TRBD1. Looked up from germline, CDR1 is SEHNR and CDR2 is FQNEAQ (reference sequence). Germline trimming cut 3 bases from V and 5 bases from J; bases unmatched to any gene: 5. The CDR3 length is 14 residues. CDR3: CASSLGQGVHEQYF. Here the CDR3 DNA reads TGTGCCAGCAGCTTGGGACAGGGAGTCCACGAGCAGTACTTC. Combining the CDR3 with reference TRBV7-9 and TRBJ2-7 gives the whole variable domain DTGVSQNPRHKITKRGQNVTFRCDPISEHNRLYWYRQTLGQGPEFLTYFQNEAQLEKSRLLSDRFSAERPKGSFSTLEIQRTEQGDSAMYLCASSLGQGVHEQYFGPGTRLTVT.

V is TRBV6-6 and J is TRBJ1-5; no firm D call. The CDR3 is 16 amino acids. Deletions cut 2 bases from V and 0 bases from J, with 11 bases between. From germline, CDR1 is MNHNY and CDR2 SVGAGI (reference sequence). CDR3 nucleotides: TGTGCCAGCAGTTACCCCACCGACATTAGCAATCAGCCCCAGCATTTT. Translated, it gives CASSYPTDISNQPQHF.